This T cell receptor (beta chain) emerged from a study of blood T cell repertoires in COVID-19. Study information: Some COVID-19 samples were acute and others convalescent; all came from the United States, Italy and Spain. The cDNA or gDNA used as material had been derived from T cells, B-cell-depleted T cells, or PBMCs.

In the authors' workflow: Nucleated cell number was recorded as an estimate derived from reference gene primer amplification. TCRdb's copy holds only in-frame clones and misses some; the assay was immunoSEQ multiplex PCR. The V and J calls and clone size were taken over from that table, and D and trimming were inferred from the DNA. The sample has roughly 200,000 clones; around 87% are singletons. Turning to this clone: At one end, the junction sequence differs from germline, possibly due to a read error.

Germline-derived CDR1 and CDR2 are SSHAT and FNYEAQ (reference sequence). This CDR3 spans 13 amino acids. The TCR was taken from a middle-aged man with active or convalescent COVID-19. Sequencing was done on a sample of peripheral blood. This chain uses TRBV7-7 with TRBJ2-1; a weak D match, TRBD2 (5 bases). The DNA of the CDR3 is TGTGCTAGCAGCTTAGACGGAGGAGGTGAGCAGTTCTTC. It encodes CASSLDGGGEQFF.